This passage covers 24 T cell receptor beta chains from one sample sequenced in a study of cytomegalovirus exposure and HLA in healthy donors. The PCR contained 60 Vbeta and 13 Jbeta primers. Assay used: immunoSEQ multiplex PCR; TCRdb lists only in-frame clones, some missing. The table records over 75,000 clones, 77% of them present only once. The source material was PBMCs. These receptors originate from a man in his fifties in good health and CMV-seropositive.

This chain uses TRBV5-6 with TRBJ1-1, with D possibly matching TRBD1 (5 bases). Per the germline V gene, CDR1 is SGHDT and CDR2 is YYEEEE. The CDR3 is 13 residues long. Trimming took 0 bases from V and 10 from J, leaving 13 bases between them. The CDR3 reads CASSLGQNCVAFF. The CDR3 nucleotides read TGTGCCAGCAGCTTGGGACAGAATTGCGTAGCTTTCTTT.

This clone showed up just a few times. The chain is built from TRBV7-2 and TRBJ2-3; 8 nucleotides match TRBD2. This CDR3 is 18 amino acids long. Germline-derived CDR1 and CDR2 are SGHTA and FQGNSA. Trimming removed 4 bases from V and 1 base from J; junction bases left unmatched: 13. This CDR3 reads CASSWTVETSDRTDTQYF. In DNA form, the CDR3 reads TGTGCCAGCAGCTGGACAGTCGAGACTAGCGACCGCACAGATACGCAGTATTTT.

The V call is TRBV4-3, the J call TRBJ1-4, with no clear D. The CDR3 is 16 amino acids. Looked up from germline, CDR1 is LGHNA and CDR2 is YSLEER. V was cut by 1 base and J by 5 bases, with 14 bases left in between. Here the CDR3 DNA reads TGCGCCAGCAGCCAAGTTCTTATCGGTTCAAATGAAAAACTGTTTTTT. It is translated as CASSQVLIGSNEKLFF.

This clone was seen just once. The gene calls are TRBV14 and TRBJ2-7, with D possibly being TRBD1 (5 bases). Germline V CDR1 and CDR2: SGHDN, FVKESK. This CDR3 has 16 amino acids. V was clipped by 0 bases and J by 2 bases, with 14 bases between them. The CDR3 is CASSQDKGLDPYEQYF. The CDR3 nucleotides are TGTGCCAGCAGCCAAGATAAGGGGTTAGACCCCTACGAGCAGTACTTC.

V gene TRBV9 combines with J gene TRBJ1-2; 9 nucleotides match TRBD1. This CDR3 has 16 residues. Unmatched junction bases numbered 10, after V lost 3 bases and J lost 4 bases. Germline V lookup: CDR1 SGDLS, CDR2 YYNGEE. CDR3 in DNA: TGTGCCAGCAGCGCTAGTTACAGGGGGCGCGGCTATGGCTACACCTTC. It translates to CASSASYRGRGYGYTF.

This clone was detected only a few times. The chain carries TRBV30 and TRBJ2-5; D gene unclear. Trimming cost V 0 bases and J 5 bases, with 7 bases left between them. Germline loops: CDR1 GTSNPN, CDR2 SVGIG (reference sequence). The CDR3 runs 12 residues. CDR3 DNA: TGTGCCTGGAGTGTAGAAGCGGAGACCCAGTACTTC. As protein: CAWSVEAETQYF.

The chain links TRBV2 to TRBJ1-5, with 7 positions matching TRBD1. CDR3 size: 14 residues. Germline CDR1 reads SNHLY; CDR2 reads FYNNEI. Trimming at V came to 4 bases and at J to 6 bases, leaving 6 bases not matched to a gene. CDR3 protein: CASSGTGETQPQHF. The CDR3 DNA reads TGTGCCAGCAGTGGTACAGGGGAGACTCAGCCCCAGCATTTT.

The chain combines TRBV10-3 with TRBJ2-1, with a possible D match to TRBD2 (5 bases). There are 15 residues in the CDR3. CDR1 and CDR2 (germline): ENHRY, SYGVKD. V gave up 6 bases and J gave up 4 bases, with 16 bases separating them. In DNA form, the CDR3 reads TGTGCCATCAGGGAACGGGGATCTCAATACAATGAGCAGTTCTTC. Protein product: CAIRERGSQYNEQFF.

This clone was observed a handful of times. The chain combines TRBV6-5 with TRBJ2-7; the match to TRBD1 covers 10 bases. The ends lost 6 bases at V and 5 bases at J; junction bases unmatched: 7. Germline CDR1 MNHEY, CDR2 SVGAGI. The CDR3 extends over 14 amino acids. The CDR3 region is CASRRGQGINEQYF. CDR3 coding DNA: TGTGCCAGCAGAAGGGGACAGGGGATCAACGAGCAGTACTTC.

This sequence joins TRBV30 and TRBJ1-1; TRBD1 might be the D (6 bases). The CDR3 sequence is 13 residues long. Germline CDR1 reads GTSNPN; CDR2 reads SVGIG (reference sequence). Between the trimmed V and J ends, which lost 3 bases and 5 bases, there was a span of 13 bases. The CDR3 spells CAWRANQGTEAFF. The CDR3 DNA follows: TGTGCCTGGAGGGCAAACCAGGGGACTGAAGCTTTCTTT. The whole variable domain, remainder taken from reference TRBV30 and TRBJ1-1, is SQTIHQWPATLVQPVGSPLSLECTVEGTSNPNLYWYRQAAGRGLQLLFYSVGIGQISSEVPQNLSASRPQDRQFILSSKKLLLSDSGFYLCAWRANQGTEAFFGQGTRLTVV.

The chain links TRBV27 to TRBJ2-2; 7 bases are a match to TRBD2. Germline trimming cut 2 bases from V and 4 bases from J; bases unmatched to any gene: 7. Looked up from germline, CDR1 is MNHEY and CDR2 is SMNVEV (reference sequence). This CDR3 region has 16 residues. The CDR3 protein is CASSLGPLAATGELFF. The CDR3 bases are TGTGCCAGCAGTTTAGGCCCGCTAGCGGCCACCGGGGAGCTGTTTTTT.

The chain carries TRBV7-9 and TRBJ2-3, with 9 bases identical to TRBD2. The CDR3 loop spans 13 amino acids. V was clipped by 3 bases and J by 10 bases; unmatched bases: 5. Germline lookup yields CDR1 SEHNR and CDR2 FQNEAQ (reference sequence). The CDR3 DNA reads as TGTGCCAGCAGCTTTTTCGCGGGGGGGGCGCAGTATTTT. This encodes CASSFFAGGAQYF.

The chain has TRBV7-2 and TRBJ2-2; 8 bases line up with TRBD2. CDR3 size: 17 residues. V dropped 2 bases and J dropped 4; count of bases not matched to a gene: 9. Germline V gene sequence: CDR1 SGHTA, CDR2 FQGNSA. CDR3 loop: CASSLSAAGGATGELFF. CDR3 nucleotide sequence: TGTGCCAGCAGCTTATCGGCGGCGGGGGGAGCCACCGGGGAGCTGTTTTTT. The variable domain in full, with the rest retrieved from reference TRBV7-2 and TRBJ2-2, is GAGVSQSPSNKVTEKGKDVELRCDPISGHTALYWYRQSLGQGLEFLIYFQGNSAPDKSGLPSDRFSAERTGGSVSTLTIQRTQQEDSAVYLCASSLSAAGGATGELFFGEGSRLTVL.

The chain combines TRBV7-2 with TRBJ2-1; 7 nucleotides line up with TRBD2. Trimming at V came to 5 bases and at J to 8 bases, leaving 9 bases not matched to a gene. Germline lookup yields CDR1 SGHTA and CDR2 FQGNSA. The CDR3 runs 14 residues. CDR3 nucleotides: TGTGCCAGCAGCCCCTTCCGGGAGGACCATGAGCAGTTCTTC. Encoded protein: CASSPFREDHEQFF.

J is TRBJ1-4 and V is TRBV6-4; perhaps TRBD1 as D (5 bases). Germline V gives CDR1 MRHNA, CDR2 SNTAGT. V lost 7 bases and J 1 base, leaving 10 bases between the germline ends. This CDR3 is built from 14 residues. The CDR3 spells CASTETETNEKLFF. The CDR3, as DNA: TGTGCCAGCACCGAGACAGAAACTAATGAAAAACTGTTTTTT.

This clone was observed a few times. It is unclear where the CDR3 begins or ends on the DNA, so no DNA is shown, and the CDR3 is as TCRdb lists it. V is TRBV21-1 and J is TRBJ1-5; TRBD1, the table's D call, lacks a check against the DNA. TRBV21-1 counts as a pseudogene. The CDR3 is 18 amino acids in total, end residues counted. The CDR3 loop is CASSKFWAGGNCNQPQHF.

The J gene is TRBJ2-1, the V gene TRBV7-2; 8 nucleotides agree with TRBD1. Unmatched junction bases numbered 5, after V lost 6 bases and J lost 1 base. CDR1 is SGHTA, CDR2 FQGNSA, per germline. This CDR3 has 15 residues. The CDR3 DNA is TGTGCCAGCAGGGGACAGGCGCAATCCTACAATGAGCAGTTCTTC. Translating it yields CASRGQAQSYNEQFF.

J is TRBJ2-7 and V is TRBV2; possibly TRBD2 for D (5 bases). There are 14 residues in the CDR3. The germline V and J ends were trimmed by 5 bases and 0 bases, with 11 bases remaining between them. In germline, CDR1 is SNHLY, CDR2 FYNNEI. CDR3 residues: CASSRGLSSYEQYF. CDR3 bases: TGTGCCAGCAGTCGTGGACTGTCCTCCTACGAGCAGTACTTC.

The V call is TRBV7-9, the J call TRBJ1-1, with TRBD1 as a possible D gene (5 bases). The V gene's germline CDR1 is SEHNR and CDR2 FQNEAQ (reference sequence). There are 14 residues in the CDR3. Between the trimmed V and J ends, which lost 5 bases and 9 bases, there was a span of 19 bases. CDR3 loop: CASSPMTVGEQAFF. DNA for the CDR3: TGTGCCAGCAGCCCCATGACAGTAGGCGAACAAGCTTTCTTT.

This chain connects TRBV7-3 to TRBJ1-2, with a possible D match to TRBD1 (5 bases). The CDR3 totals 13 residues. Trimming shortened V by 2 bases and J by 7 bases, and 11 bases separated the two germline ends. CDR1 is SGHTA, CDR2 FQGTGA, per germline. CDR3 in DNA: TGTGCCAGCAGCTTAGGCAGGGCAGGTGGCTACACCTTC. This codes for CASSLGRAGGYTF.

The chain links TRBV14 to TRBJ1-2; D call uncertain. The germline V gene has CDR1 SGHDN and CDR2 FVKESK. CDR3 length: 17 residues. V was shortened by 0 bases and J by 5 bases, with 19 bases between the two germline ends. CDR3 loop: CASSQDPEPALVYGYTF. DNA of the CDR3: TGTGCCAGCAGCCAAGATCCGGAGCCGGCTTTAGTGTATGGCTACACCTTC.

The chain couples TRBV7-3 to TRBJ2-5; 7 bases agree with TRBD2. V was clipped by 4 bases and J by 4 bases; unmatched bases: 6. CDR3 length: 14 residues. The germline V gene has CDR1 SGHTA and CDR2 FQGTGA. The CDR3 sequence is CASSSGTIGETQYF. The CDR3 DNA reads as TGTGCCAGCAGCTCCGGGACTATAGGAGAGACCCAGTACTTC.

The J gene is TRBJ2-3, the V gene TRBV28, with 10 bases aligning to TRBD1. CDR3 length: 17 residues. Germline loops: CDR1 MDHEN, CDR2 SYDVKM. V trimming: 4 bases; J trimming: 4 bases; junction bases outside the gene matches: 11. The CDR3 here is CASSSNEGQGWADTQYF. In nucleotides, the CDR3 is TGTGCCAGCAGTTCAAACGAGGGACAGGGGTGGGCAGATACGCAGTATTTT.

J is TRBJ1-5 and V is TRBV18, with TRBD1 matching 7 bases. The CDR3 runs to 16 residues. CDR1 KGHSH and CDR2 LQKENI come from the germline V gene. J lost 4 bases, V lost 3 bases, and 9 bases had no gene match. The chain's CDR3 is CASSPSFSGGNQPQHF. CDR3 nucleotides: TGTGCCAGCTCACCCTCTTTTTCAGGGGGAAATCAGCCCCAGCATTTT.